Presented here are 26 T cell receptor beta chains from one specimen sequenced in a study of cytomegalovirus exposure and HLA in healthy donors. Measured with immunoSEQ multiplex PCR; TCRdb has only the in-frame clones, and not every one. The repertoire holds 55,000 to 70,000 clones, with 80% to 95% as singletons. Sequenced material: PBMCs. These TCRs come from a man younger than 35 in good health and CMV-seropositive.

The chain couples TRBV5-1 to TRBJ2-1, with D maybe TRBD2 (5 bases). Germline V gene data show CDR1 as SGHRS and CDR2 as YFSETQ. V was clipped by 0 bases and J by 9 bases, with 7 bases between them. The CDR3 sequence is 12 residues long. CDR3 coding DNA: TGCGCCAGCAGCTTGGGAGGGTTTGAGCAGTTCTTC. The encoded protein is CASSLGGFEQFF. Filled out from reference TRBV5-1 and TRBJ2-1, the complete variable domain reads KAGVTQTPRYLIKTRGQQVTLSCSPISGHRSVSWYQQTPGQGLQFLFEYFSETQRNKGNFPGRFSGRQFSNSRSEMNVSTLELGDSALYLCASSLGGFEQFFGPGTRLTVL.

This sequence joins TRBV5-1 and TRBJ1-4, with 7 positions matching TRBD1. The germline CDR1 and CDR2 sequences are SGHRS and YFSETQ. CDR3 size: 14 residues. V was pared by 4 bases and J by 8 bases, with 8 bases of the junction left unmatched. CDR3 amino acids: CASSGSLTGEKLFF. In nucleotides, the CDR3 is TGCGCCAGCAGCGGGTCCTTGACAGGGGAAAAACTGTTTTTT.

This rearrangement joins TRBV9 to TRBJ1-1; D gene unclear. Germline values: CDR1 SGDLS, CDR2 YYNGEE. The CDR3 consists of 15 residues. Trimming pared 4 bases from V and 3 bases from J, leaving 16 bases between. Here the CDR3 DNA reads TGTGCCAGCAGCTCCTCAACCGAGGGTTACACTGAAGCTTTCTTT. It yields the protein CASSSSTEGYTEAFF.

The chain uses TRBV10-3 and TRBJ2-3; maybe TRBD2 (5 bases). Germline CDR1 reads ENHRY; CDR2 reads SYGVKD. This CDR3 is built from 12 residues. V was shortened by 6 bases and J by 2 bases, with 6 bases between the two germline ends. The CDR3 coding sequence is TGTGCCATCAGCGACTACACAGATACGCAGTATTTT. Its protein is CAISDYTDTQYF.

The chain has TRBV7-8 and TRBJ1-2, with 8 bases that match TRBD1. Germline values: CDR1 SGHVS, CDR2 FQNEAQ. The CDR3 runs 17 residues. V lost 2 bases to trimming and J lost 0 bases; unmatched junction nucleotides: 8. The CDR3 loop is CASSLFGQGATNYGYTF. The CDR3 nucleotides read TGTGCCAGCAGCTTATTTGGACAGGGTGCAACTAACTATGGCTACACCTTC.

This chain uses TRBV5-1 with TRBJ1-2, with D possibly TRBD1 on 6 matching bases. This CDR3 has 15 residues. Germline lookup yields CDR1 SGHRS and CDR2 YFSETQ. Deletions cut 1 base from V and 5 bases from J, with 15 bases between. The CDR3 nucleotides read TGCGCCAGCAGCTTGTTGCGGGGGGCCGAGTATGGCTACACCTTC. It yields the protein CASSLLRGAEYGYTF.

The chain is built from TRBV7-9 and TRBJ1-1; perhaps TRBD1 as D (6 bases). The germline V gene encodes CDR1 SEHNR and CDR2 FQNEAQ (reference sequence). This CDR3 comprises 14 residues. With 5 bases removed from V and 3 bases from J, the gap between germline ends came to 13 bases. Here the CDR3 reads CASSLDRFDTEAFF. Here the CDR3 DNA reads TGTGCCAGCAGCCTCGACAGGTTCGACACTGAAGCTTTCTTT.

The V call is TRBV7-9, the J call TRBJ1-4; D is ambiguous. Trimming removed 4 bases from V and 8 bases from J, with 5 bases in between. CDR3 length: 11 amino acids. Germline assignment: CDR1 SEHNR and CDR2 FQNEAQ (reference sequence). In DNA, the CDR3 is TGTGCCAGCAGCTCCAGGGAAAAACTGTTTTTT. This gives the protein CASSSREKLFF.

J is TRBJ2-3 and V is TRBV15; 8 nucleotides agree with TRBD2. Germline-derived CDR1 and CDR2 are LNHNV and YYDKDF (reference sequence). The CDR3 has 13 amino acids. With 10 bases clipped from V and 4 bases from J, the junction kept 7 bases outside the gene matches. The CDR3 sequence: CASRGREADTQYF. DNA for the CDR3: TGTGCCAGCCGAGGGCGGGAGGCAGATACGCAGTATTTT.

The chain couples TRBV11-2 to TRBJ2-3, with unresolved D. Trimming cost V 8 bases and J 0 bases, with 9 bases left between them. The germline V gene encodes CDR1 SGHAT and CDR2 FQNNGV. This CDR3 is built from 13 residues. The DNA for the CDR3 is TGTGCCAGCCGTCAGACAAGCACAGATACGCAGTATTTT. This sequence encodes CASRQTSTDTQYF.

This clone appeared a single time. The chain joins TRBV19 to TRBJ2-6; D is ambiguous. The CDR3 loop spans 13 amino acids. Germline CDR1 is LNHDA and CDR2 is SQIVND (reference sequence). V was pared by 7 bases and J by 4 bases, with 8 bases between. CDR3 DNA: TGTGCCAGTACCCCTCTAGGGGCCAACGTCCTGACTTTC. It is translated as CASTPLGANVLTF. Full variable domain (rest looked up from reference TRBV19 and TRBJ2-6): DGGITQSPKYLFRKEGQNVTLSCEQNLNHDAMYWYRQDPGQGLRLIYYSQIVNDFQKGDIAEGYSVSREKKESFPLTVTSAQKNPTAFYLCASTPLGANVLTFGAGSRLTVL.

The chain joins TRBV6-1 to TRBJ2-3; 8 bases map to TRBD1. V lost 5 bases and J lost 1; bases outside the gene matches: 5. CDR1 is MNHNS and CDR2 is SASEGT in the germline V gene. CDR3 length: 15 amino acids. The CDR3 here is CASSSDRVGTDTQYF. The CDR3 region has the DNA TGTGCCAGCAGTTCGGACAGGGTAGGCACAGATACGCAGTATTTT.

This chain connects TRBV7-3 to TRBJ2-3; 12 positions match TRBD2. The V gene's germline CDR1 is SGHTA and CDR2 FQGTGA. The V and J ends lost 5 bases and 5 bases, in that order; junction bases with no gene match: 8. The CDR3 spans 16 residues. CDR3 region: CASSPRLAGAGDTQYF. The DNA for the CDR3 is TGTGCCAGCAGCCCGAGACTAGCGGGAGCGGGAGATACGCAGTATTTT.

This clone appeared once. This chain links TRBV29-1 with TRBJ2-1; TRBD2 matches 8 bases. V lost 6 bases, J lost 8 bases, and 12 bases stayed unmatched. The CDR3 runs 14 residues. In germline, CDR1 is SQVTM, CDR2 ANQGSEA. CDR3 sequence: CSVRRGARTDEQFF. CDR3 sequence (DNA): TGCAGCGTCCGGCGGGGGGCTAGGACCGATGAGCAGTTCTTC.

This clone occurred once. The V and J genes are TRBV7-9 and TRBJ2-2; tentatively, D is TRBD1 (5 bases). The CDR3 loop spans 14 amino acids. CDR1 SEHNR and CDR2 FQNEAQ come from the germline V gene (reference sequence). V lost 5 bases to trimming and J lost 1 base, with 8 bases between them. CDR3 sequence reads: CASSLRGNTGELFF. In DNA, the CDR3 is TGTGCCAGCAGCCTAAGGGGGAACACCGGGGAGCTGTTTTTT.

DNA of the CDR3: TGCGCCAGCAGCTTGACCCTCCGGGACAGGGGCTACGAGCAGTACTTC. This translates into CASSLTLRDRGYEQYF. This rearrangement joins TRBV5-1 to TRBJ2-7; 10 nucleotides align to TRBD1. Looked up from germline, CDR1 is SGHRS and CDR2 is YFSETQ. The CDR3 totals 16 residues. V lost 1 base to trimming and J lost 3 bases; unmatched junction nucleotides: 7.

The chain links TRBV21-1 to TRBJ2-7; the table's D call, TRBD2, has no DNA check behind it. TRBV21-1 is an annotated pseudogene. This CDR3 comprises 23 residues. The CDR3 sequence is CASSKEVGPAPGLAGALHYEQYF. The DNA of the CDR3 is TGTGCCAGCAGCAAGGAGGTGGGCCCGGCCCCGGGGCTAGCGGGAGCCCTTCACTACGAGCAGTACTTC.

The rearrangement links TRBV5-6 to TRBJ1-1; 7 positions agree with TRBD1. Germline CDR1 reads SGHDT; CDR2 reads YYEEEE. There are 12 residues in the CDR3. V shed 4 bases, J shed 6 bases, and the junction held 3 bases outside the gene matches. CDR3 in DNA: TGTGCCAGCAGCAACCAGGGGGCTGAAGCTTTCTTT. Translating it yields CASSNQGAEAFF.

The rearrangement uses TRBV2 and TRBJ2-7; 9 nucleotides align to TRBD1. CDR1 and CDR2 (germline): SNHLY, FYNNEI. CDR3 length: 14 amino acids. V gave up 6 bases and J gave up 0 bases; unmatched junction bases: 3. The CDR3 coding sequence is TGTGCCAGCAGGGACAGGGGCAGCTCCTACGAGCAGTACTTC. It specifies CASRDRGSSYEQYF.

This clone was found a few times. The chain links TRBV4-2 to TRBJ2-7, with D uncertain. This CDR3 has 14 residues. V was shortened by 3 bases and J by 0 bases, with 9 bases between the two germline ends. Germline assignment: CDR1 LGHNA and CDR2 YNFKEQ. The CDR3 loop is CASSQVTSSYEQYF. The CDR3 DNA is TGTGCCAGCAGCCAGGTAACCAGCTCCTACGAGCAGTACTTC.

The CDR3 DNA reads as TGTGCCAGCAGTCTGGACTACACAGATACGCAGTATTTT. Translating gives CASSLDYTDTQYF. The rearrangement joins TRBV7-3 to TRBJ2-3, with a weak D call TRBD2 (6 bases). The CDR3 has 13 amino acids. CDR1 is SGHTA, CDR2 FQGTGA, per germline. Between the trimmed V and J ends, which lost 6 bases and 2 bases, there was a span of 9 bases.

The chain recombines TRBV28 with TRBJ2-7; D remains ambiguous. V shed 2 bases and J shed 9 bases, with 20 bases lying between them. The length of the CDR3 is 15 residues. CDR1 and CDR2 (germline): MDHEN, SYDVKM. CDR3 protein: CASSLEGVPHSGQYF. The CDR3 coding sequence is TGTGCCAGCAGTTTAGAAGGAGTTCCGCACTCCGGGCAGTACTTC.

J is TRBJ2-7 and V is TRBV5-1; TRBD2 might be the D (5 bases). V gave up 2 bases and J gave up 0 bases, with 12 bases separating them. Germline V gene lookup returns CDR1 SGHRS and CDR2 YFSETQ. This CDR3 has 15 amino acids. CDR3 DNA: TGCGCCAGCAGCTTCCGGGGTTCGACCTCCTACGAGCAGTACTTC. Residues: CASSFRGSTSYEQYF.

The CDR3 loop reads CASSSLFSGQGSQSRYNEQFF. CDR3 coding DNA: TGTGCCAGCTCATCACTTTTTTCGGGACAGGGATCCCAGTCCCGATACAATGAGCAGTTCTTC. The gene calls are TRBV18 and TRBJ2-1, with 9 bases matching TRBD1. This CDR3 has 21 residues. Germline V gene data show CDR1 as KGHSH and CDR2 as LQKENI. V gave up 5 bases and J gave up 4 bases; unmatched junction bases: 24.

This clone was counted a few times. V gene TRBV27 combines with J gene TRBJ2-7, with D possibly matching TRBD2 (6 bases). Trimming cost V 7 bases and J 7 bases, with 14 bases left between them. Germline CDR1 reads MNHEY; CDR2 reads SMNVEV (reference sequence). CDR3 length: 12 residues. The CDR3 coding sequence is TGTGCCAGCAAGAGGGCGGGGCGGGAGCAGTACTTC. Its protein product is CASKRAGREQYF.

The J gene is TRBJ1-1, the V gene TRBV19, with a possible D match to TRBD1 (5 bases). This CDR3 contains 13 residues. Germline assignment: CDR1 LNHDA and CDR2 SQIVND (reference sequence). V was pared by 3 bases and J by 4 bases, with 9 bases between. The CDR3 reads CASSIGGGTEAFF. CDR3 DNA sequence: TGTGCCAGTAGTATCGGGGGTGGCACTGAAGCTTTCTTT.